These 29 T cell receptor beta chains came from one sample sequenced in a study of T cells in Graves' hyperthyroidism and ophthalmopathy. TCR beta CDR3 regions were amplified from RNA. Primed by the HTBI set, a first-round RT-PCR was run on the TCR CDR3. TCRdb reprocessed the multiplex PCR reads with MiXCR, giving one entry per CDR3 protein. The sample records 350,000 to 500,000 distinct CDR3 sequences, roughly an eighth being singletons. The sample comprised blood. These receptors all come from a woman in her late teens or twenties with Graves' hyperthyroidism.

As concerns this clonotype: Just one base apart from a much larger clone, this may be a read error. This rearrangement joins TRBV19 to TRBJ1-1; D gene uncertain. CDR3 length: 14 amino acids. V was trimmed by 9 bases and J by 2 bases, leaving 16 bases between them. Germline V gene sequence: CDR1 LNHDA, CDR2 SQIVND (reference sequence). CDR3 bases: TGTGCCAGCTGCCCTCGGGAGGGCAACACTGAAGCTTTCTTT. The encoded protein is CASCPREGNTEAFF.

This clonotype was picked up many times. The chain has TRBV5-1 and TRBJ2-3, with D perhaps TRBD1 or TRBD2 (5 bases each). The V gene's germline CDR1 is SGHRS and CDR2 YFSETQ. The CDR3 consists of 15 residues. Trimming took off 7 bases at V and 3 bases at J, with 18 bases between the two ends. DNA for the CDR3: TGCGCCAGCCAACCTGGGGGTAGTTTAACAGATACGCAGTATTTT. This translates into CASQPGGSLTDTQYF.

This clonotype was counted a few times. The rearrangement links TRBV10-1 to TRBJ2-5; 8 positions agree with TRBD1. With V trimmed by 8 bases and J by 5 bases, 7 bases remained unmatched. The CDR3 length is 13 residues. Germline-derived CDR1 and CDR2 are WNHNN and SYGVQD (reference sequence). The CDR3 spells CASGPDRAETQYF. The DNA for the CDR3 is TGCGCCAGCGGACCGGACAGGGCCGAGACCCAGTACTTC.

V usage is TRBV6-1 and J usage is TRBJ2-1, with D hard to call. CDR1 is MNHNS and CDR2 is SASEGT in the germline V gene. The CDR3 length is 12 residues. V was shortened by 3 bases and J by 7 bases, with 7 bases between the two germline ends. The CDR3: CASSDNRNEQFF. The CDR3 nucleotides read TGTGCCAGCAGTGACAATAGAAATGAGCAGTTCTTC.

This clonotype was observed at least ten times. The CDR3 loop reads CASTQNRGDEKLFF. CDR3 DNA: TGTGCCAGCACCCAAAACAGGGGGGATGAAAAACTGTTTTTT. V gene TRBV7-9 combines with J gene TRBJ1-4; 8 bases are a match to TRBD1. The CDR3 has 14 residues. V lost 7 bases, J lost 6 bases, and 7 bases stayed unmatched. In germline, CDR1 is SEHNR, CDR2 FQNEAQ (reference sequence).

Written as DNA, the CDR3 is TGTGCCAGCAGTGAGGACAGGGCCAATCAGCCCCAGCATTTT. Encoded protein: CASSEDRANQPQHF. The V call is TRBV2, the J call TRBJ1-5; 8 bases agree with TRBD1. Trimming cost V 3 bases and J 3 bases; bases outside gene matches: 1. Looked up from germline, CDR1 is SNHLY and CDR2 is FYNNEI. The CDR3 is made up of 14 amino acids.

This clonotype was recorded many times. The V gene is TRBV12-3 or TRBV12-4, the J gene TRBJ1-1; D is unresolved. The CDR3 sequence is 11 residues long. Deletions cut 5 bases from V and 10 bases from J, with 11 bases between. CDR3 amino acids: CASSILGVAFF. In DNA, the CDR3 is TGTGCCAGCAGTATCCTCGGGGTAGCTTTCTTT.

This chain joins TRBV20-1 and TRBJ1-5, with 9 nucleotides matching TRBD1. J gave up 7 bases and V 6 bases, and 7 bases lay outside the gene matches. The germline V gene encodes CDR1 DFQATT and CDR2 SNEGSKA (reference sequence). CDR3 length: 13 residues. The chain's CDR3 is CSARDRDLQPQHF. The CDR3 DNA follows: TGCAGTGCCCGGGACAGGGATTTACAGCCCCAGCATTTT.

This clonotype has just a few counts. This chain uses TRBV19 with TRBJ2-3; D gene uncertain. Trimming shortened V by 3 bases and J by 2 bases, and 12 bases separated the two germline ends. This CDR3 spans 15 amino acids. Germline assignment: CDR1 LNHDA and CDR2 SQIVND (reference sequence). CDR3 DNA: TGTGCCAGTAGTATCAGCGCAGGTACCACAGATACGCAGTATTTT. Encoded protein: CASSISAGTTDTQYF.

The chain carries TRBV4-3 and TRBJ1-2, with D tentatively TRBD1 (6 bases). CDR1 is LGHNA and CDR2 is YSLEER in the germline V gene. The V and J ends lost 0 bases and 3 bases respectively, with 11 bases between them. The CDR3 runs 15 residues. The CDR3 loop is CASSQEYRVYYGYTF. The CDR3 region has the DNA TGCGCCAGCAGCCAAGAGTACAGGGTCTACTATGGCTACACCTTC.

This clonotype was detected many times. The rearrangement joins TRBV11-3 to TRBJ2-3, with 10 bases fitting TRBD2. CDR1 is SGHNT, CDR2 YENEEA, per germline. The CDR3 sequence is 17 residues long. The trim removed 5 bases at V and 2 bases at J, leaving 10 bases unmatched. CDR3 sequence (DNA): TGTGCCAGCAGCGCAAACGGACTAGCGGAGAACACAGATACGCAGTATTTT. It is translated as CASSANGLAENTDTQYF.

This clonotype came up many times. The chain employs TRBV12-3 or TRBV12-4 and TRBJ2-1, with a possible D match to TRBD2 (5 bases). CDR3 size: 14 residues. Trimming cost V 7 bases and J 2 bases, with 12 bases left between them. CDR3 region: CASTPRRTYNEQFF. The CDR3 DNA reads TGTGCCAGCACACCGAGGAGGACCTACAATGAGCAGTTCTTC.

V and J are TRBV11-2 and TRBJ2-7; 7 nucleotides match TRBD2. CDR1 is SGHAT and CDR2 is FQNNGV in the germline V gene. This CDR3 has 15 amino acids. Unmatched junction bases numbered 8, after V lost 0 bases and J lost 6 bases. The CDR3 loop reads CASSLEPQRLAEQYF. The CDR3 nucleotides read TGTGCCAGCAGCTTAGAACCCCAGAGACTAGCCGAGCAGTACTTC.

This clonotype was seen at least ten times. The CDR3 sequence is CASSSGQYNEQFF. For the CDR3, the DNA is TGTGCCAGCAGTTCGGGACAGTACAATGAGCAGTTCTTC. This chain uses TRBV28 with TRBJ2-1, with TRBD1 identical over 7 bases. From germline, CDR1 is MDHEN and CDR2 SYDVKM. CDR3 length equals 13 residues. V was pared by 4 bases and J by 4 bases, with 1 base of the junction left unmatched.

Ten or more counts support this clonotype. This CDR3 is CASSKLGDEQYF. In DNA, the CDR3 is TGTGCCAGCAGTAAACTTGGGGACGAGCAGTACTTC. The genes are TRBV12-3 or TRBV12-4 and TRBJ2-7, with D hard to call. The CDR3 has 12 residues. Trimming cost V 5 bases and J 5 bases, with 10 bases left between them.

This clonotype was counted between two and nine times. The genes are TRBV6-1 and TRBJ2-1, with 12 bases lining up with TRBD2. Germline V lookup: CDR1 MNHNS, CDR2 SASEGT. This CDR3 contains 14 residues. With 8 bases clipped from V and 4 bases from J, the junction kept 3 bases outside the gene matches. The CDR3 region has the DNA TGTGCCAGCGCACTAGCGGGAGGTTACAATGAGCAGTTCTTC. Protein sequence: CASALAGGYNEQFF.

V is TRBV29-1 and J is TRBJ2-5, with D unclear. This CDR3 spans 13 amino acids. Germline loops: CDR1 SQVTM, CDR2 ANQGSEA. V shed 7 bases and J shed 1 base, with 13 bases lying between them. The CDR3: CSENRHPQETQYF. The DNA of the CDR3 is TGCAGCGAGAACCGACACCCCCAAGAGACCCAGTACTTC.

The chain carries TRBV5-1 and TRBJ2-2, with D unclear. This CDR3 is 13 amino acids long. V gave up 5 bases and J gave up 9 bases, with 14 bases separating them. CDR1 is SGHRS and CDR2 is YFSETQ in the germline V gene. CDR3 coding DNA: TGCGCCAGCAGGCAGGACGCCGGCCGGGAGCTGTTTTTT. Its protein product is CASRQDAGRELFF.

This clonotype was seen many times. The J gene is TRBJ1-1, the V gene TRBV6-1; TRBD1 is a possible D gene (6 bases). Germline loops: CDR1 MNHNS, CDR2 SASEGT. V lost 6 bases to trimming and J lost 0 bases, with 17 bases between them. The CDR3 runs to 16 residues. The CDR3 spells CASSSRGGAVNTEAFF. The CDR3 coding sequence is TGTGCCAGCAGCTCACGAGGGGGGGCCGTGAACACTGAAGCTTTCTTT.

This clonotype was detected ten times or more. The gene calls are TRBV5-6 and TRBJ1-1; no clear D. The CDR3 spans 15 residues. Per the germline V gene, CDR1 is SGHDT and CDR2 is YYEEEE. Between the trimmed V and J ends, which lost 0 bases and 4 bases, there was a span of 13 bases. This chain's CDR3 is CASSLEWGMVTEAFF. The CDR3, as DNA: TGTGCCAGCAGCTTGGAATGGGGAATGGTCACTGAAGCTTTCTTT.

V is TRBV5-1 and J is TRBJ2-2; 9 bases are a match to TRBD1. Trimming cost V 4 bases and J 6 bases; bases outside gene matches: 10. CDR3 length: 16 amino acids. Germline loops: CDR1 SGHRS, CDR2 YFSETQ. The CDR3 spells CASSPGQGIAAGELFF. The CDR3 region has the DNA TGCGCCAGCAGCCCCGGACAGGGGATCGCCGCCGGGGAGCTGTTTTTT.

Only a few counts were recorded for this clonotype. This sequence joins TRBV7-9 and TRBJ2-6, with a possible D match to TRBD2 (6 bases). CDR3 length: 19 residues. Germline V gene data show CDR1 as SEHNR and CDR2 as FQNEAQ (reference sequence). V gave up 2 bases and J gave up 1 base, with 18 bases separating them. The CDR3 DNA sequence: TGTGCCAGCAGCTTAAGCGAACGGGAGTTTCTTTCTGGGGCCAACGTCCTGACTTTC. Protein: CASSLSEREFLSGANVLTF.

This clonotype occurred many times. This chain connects TRBV11-2 to TRBJ2-2, with unresolved D. Germline CDR1 SGHAT, CDR2 FQNNGV. V was clipped by 0 bases and J by 6 bases, with 2 bases between them. This CDR3 region has 12 residues. The CDR3 nucleotides read TGTGCCAGCAGCTTAGATGCCGGGGAGCTGTTTTTT. It encodes CASSLDAGELFF.

This clonotype has a count of ten or more. The rearrangement joins TRBV7-2 to TRBJ2-1, with 8 positions matching TRBD1. From germline, CDR1 is SGHTA and CDR2 FQGNSA. This CDR3 is built from 16 residues. After removal of 2 bases from V and 2 bases from J, the junction contained 5 bases not matched to a gene. The DNA for the CDR3 is TGTGCCAGCAGCTTACCACAGGGGGGAACCTACAATGAGCAGTTCTTC. It yields the protein CASSLPQGGTYNEQFF.

CDR3: CASIRGLGANVLTF. DNA for the CDR3: TGTGCCAGCATACGGGGGCTCGGGGCCAACGTCCTGACTTTC. The chain links TRBV11-2 to TRBJ2-6, with D possibly called TRBD1 or TRBD2 (6 bases each). Trimming pared 7 bases from V and 4 bases from J, leaving 11 bases between. This CDR3 is 14 amino acids long. Germline CDR1 reads SGHAT; CDR2 reads FQNNGV.

In this sample, this clonotype turned up a few times. This sequence joins TRBV12-5 and TRBJ1-2; TRBD1 agrees at 8 bases. Per germline, CDR1 LGHNT and CDR2 FRNRAP. The CDR3 spans 18 residues. The V and J ends lost 0 bases and 8 bases, in that order; junction bases with no gene match: 17. CDR3 amino acids: CASGLVHEPGGRIGGYTF. The CDR3 DNA reads TGTGCTAGTGGTTTGGTACATGAACCAGGGGGCCGGATCGGCGGCTACACCTTC.

A few counts support this clonotype. As DNA, the CDR3 is TGCAGTGCTAGGACAGTAAACATTCAGTACTTC. It encodes CSARTVNIQYF. This sequence joins TRBV20-1 and TRBJ2-4; D is possibly TRBD1 (5 bases). The V gene's germline CDR1 is DFQATT and CDR2 SNEGSKA (reference sequence). The CDR3 is 11 amino acids. Trimming took 3 bases from V and 6 from J, leaving 6 bases between them.

The gene calls are TRBV7-9 and TRBJ1-1; the D gene is possibly TRBD1 (6 bases). V dropped 7 bases and J dropped 1 base, with 10 bases sitting between them. The germline V gene has CDR1 SEHNR and CDR2 FQNEAQ (reference sequence). The CDR3 loop spans 13 amino acids. DNA for the CDR3: TGTGCCAGCATAAGGACAGAGAACACTGAAGCTTTCTTT. It yields the protein CASIRTENTEAFF.

Only a few counts were recorded for this clonotype. V usage is TRBV7-3 and J usage is TRBJ2-5; 7 bases match TRBD1. Looked up from germline, CDR1 is SGHTA and CDR2 is FQGTGA. This CDR3 is 13 amino acids long. Germline trimming cut 5 bases from V and 4 bases from J; bases unmatched to any gene: 4. CDR3 region: CASSPHRGETQYF. The CDR3, as DNA: TGTGCCAGCAGCCCTCACAGGGGAGAGACCCAGTACTTC.